The source of this T cell receptor (beta chain) is a study of type 1 and type 2 diabetes patients. Looking at the study overall: Across the study, fewer than 20,000,000 paired-end reads were produced.

Whole-study findings and limits: Age and gender were not matched between study groups.

Diabetic patients met standard criteria for type 1 or type 2 diabetes. In its sample, this clonotype was seen a few times. What it binds is unknown. Per the germline V gene, CDR1 is LNHDA and CDR2 is SQIVND (reference sequence). This CDR3 has 12 amino acids. V gave up 8 bases and J gave up 4 bases, with 11 bases separating them. Amplification started from genomic DNA. A primer set of 30 forward and 13 reverse primers amplified the CDR3. One entry per CDR3 protein results from TCRdb running MiXCR on the multiplex PCR reads. Of 250,000 or so distinct CDR3 sequences listed, around 50% were seen once; the top ten hold roughly 13%.

This receptor was taken from a man aged 18 to 30 with type 2 diabetes. The sequencing sample was made of peripheral blood mononuclear cells (PBMCs). The chain uses TRBV19 and TRBJ1-2, with D uncertain. This CDR3 is CASYGVPYGYTF. For the CDR3, the DNA is TGTGCCAGTTACGGGGTCCCCTATGGCTACACCTTC.